The 25 T cell receptor beta chains in this list originate from one sample, sequenced in a study of identical twins. TCRdb itself ran the 5' RACE reads through MiXCR, one entry per CDR3 protein. The sample lists around 1.7 million distinct CDR3 sequences, around 33% occurring once. Sequencing used cord blood. Receptors originate from a newborn girl in good health.

The rearrangement joins TRBV18 to TRBJ1-1; D may be TRBD1 (6 bases). The CDR3 is 15 residues long. Germline CDR1 KGHSH, CDR2 LQKENI. V lost 2 bases to trimming and J lost 8 bases, with 18 bases between them. The CDR3 region has the DNA TGTGCCAGCTCACCAGTTATATGGGGGGCAGCCGAAGCTTTCTTT. Amino acids: CASSPVIWGAAEAFF.

Concerning this clonotype itself: A much larger clone differs by one base, so this may be a read error. V is TRBV27 and J is TRBJ2-4; tentatively, D is TRBD2 (5 bases). Deletions cut 4 bases from V and 7 bases from J, with 17 bases between. The CDR3 totals 15 residues. The V gene's germline CDR1 is MNHEY and CDR2 SMNVEV (reference sequence). In DNA form, the CDR3 reads TGTGCCAGCAGTTCGAGAGGGCTCGGGGAGAACATTCAGTACTTC. This translates into CASSSRGLGENIQYF.

There are a few counts of this clonotype. The chain has TRBV28 and TRBJ1-1, with 7 bases that match TRBD1. The V gene end was trimmed by 3 bases and the J gene end by 2 bases; junction bases not matched to a gene: 6. Germline values: CDR1 MDHEN, CDR2 SYDVKM. The CDR3 runs 15 residues. CDR3 DNA sequence: TGTGCCAGCAGTTTTAAAGGGGGCAGTAACACTGAAGCTTTCTTT. It translates to CASSFKGGSNTEAFF.

J is TRBJ2-2 and V is TRBV10-3, with 9 bases identical to TRBD2. Germline loops: CDR1 ENHRY, CDR2 SYGVKD. The CDR3 length is 14 residues. V lost 5 bases, J lost 5 bases, and 3 bases stayed unmatched. The CDR3 bases are TGTGCCATCAGTCCCACTAGCGGGACCGGGGAGCTGTTTTTT. It translates to CAISPTSGTGELFF.

The chain employs TRBV27 and TRBJ2-1; the match to TRBD2 covers 10 bases. CDR1 is MNHEY, CDR2 SMNVEV, per germline (reference sequence). Germline trimming cut 2 bases from V and 6 bases from J; bases unmatched to any gene: 4. There are 15 residues in the CDR3. In nucleotides, the CDR3 is TGTGCCAGCAGTTTAAGGGGGACTAGCGCCAATGAGCAGTTCTTC. It translates to CASSLRGTSANEQFF.

The chain employs TRBV27 and TRBJ2-1, with 9 bases matching TRBD2. Germline CDR1 MNHEY, CDR2 SMNVEV (reference sequence). After removal of 2 bases from V and 13 bases from J, the junction contained 6 bases not matched to a gene. The CDR3 contains 13 residues. The CDR3 bases are TGTGCCAGCAGTTTAGCGGGAGGGGAGACCCAGTTCTTC. It encodes CASSLAGGETQFF.

This clonotype came up a few times. This chain joins TRBV15 and TRBJ2-5; 9 positions agree with TRBD1. CDR1 is LNHNV and CDR2 is YYDKDF in the germline V gene (reference sequence). V lost 1 base, J lost 2 bases, and 14 bases stayed unmatched. The length of the CDR3 is 19 residues. The CDR3 DNA follows: TGTGCCACCAGCAGAGGTGGGGACAGGGAGAGACAAGGACAAGAGACCCAGTACTTC. It encodes CATSRGGDRERQGQETQYF.

V and J are TRBV7-2 and TRBJ2-7; D may be TRBD1 (5 bases). There are 14 residues in the CDR3. Trimming left V 7 bases short and J 4 bases short, with 17 bases between. The germline V gene encodes CDR1 SGHTA and CDR2 FQGNSA. This chain's CDR3 is CASNPRAGPYEQYF. In nucleotides, the CDR3 is TGTGCCAGCAACCCTCGCGCAGGGCCGTACGAGCAGTACTTC.

This clonotype was detected a few times. Here the CDR3 reads CASSLIGQGAHNEQFF. CDR3 bases: TGTGCCAGCAGTTTGATTGGACAGGGGGCCCACAATGAGCAGTTCTTC. V and J are TRBV28 and TRBJ2-1, with 11 bases aligning to TRBD1. The CDR3 length is 16 residues. Germline V gene data show CDR1 as MDHEN and CDR2 as SYDVKM. J lost 5 bases, V lost 3 bases, and 6 bases had no gene match.

This clonotype was detected ten times or more. The rearrangement links TRBV10-3 to TRBJ2-1, with TRBD2 identical over 8 bases. This CDR3 is 14 amino acids long. Germline trimming cut 6 bases from V and 3 bases from J; bases unmatched to any gene: 4. Germline CDR1 ENHRY, CDR2 SYGVKD. The CDR3 here is CAIRAGAGYNEQFF. For the CDR3, the DNA is TGTGCCATCAGAGCGGGGGCCGGCTACAATGAGCAGTTCTTC.

Only a few counts were recorded for this clonotype. The CDR3 region is CASSDSLFNEQFF. Written as DNA, the CDR3 is TGCGCCAGCAGTGATTCCCTTTTCAATGAGCAGTTCTTC. The chain couples TRBV10-1 to TRBJ2-1; D is ambiguous. Germline lookup yields CDR1 WNHNN and CDR2 SYGVQD (reference sequence). Trimming took off 3 bases at V and 6 bases at J, with 9 bases between the two ends. The CDR3 is made up of 13 amino acids.

To note about this clonotype: One end of the junction fails to match germline, which may point to a read error. CDR3 protein: CAASRGSNYGYTF. In DNA, the CDR3 is TGTGCCGCCAGCAGGGGTTCTAACTATGGCTACACCTTC. J is TRBJ1-2 and V is TRBV24-1; D might be TRBD1 (6 bases). From germline, CDR1 is KGHDR and CDR2 SFDVKD. The CDR3 loop spans 13 amino acids.

This clonotype has a handful of counts. The chain has TRBV6-1 and TRBJ2-7; maybe TRBD2 (6 bases). Germline V gene data show CDR1 as MNHNS and CDR2 as SASEGT. V was clipped by 1 base and J by 5 bases, with 15 bases between them. The CDR3 is made up of 15 amino acids. The CDR3 DNA reads as TGTGCCAGCAGTGAAGAGAGGATCAGGACTAACGAGCAGTACTTC. This encodes CASSEERIRTNEQYF.

The V call is TRBV25-1, the J call TRBJ1-1; no clear D gene. CDR3 length: 13 residues. Germline V gene data show CDR1 as MGHDK and CDR2 as SYGVNS. Trimming pared 8 bases from V and 3 bases from J, leaving 13 bases between. CDR3 bases: TGTGCCAGCCGAAGGAGTGGTGACACTGAAGCTTTCTTT. Protein: CASRRSGDTEAFF.

In this sample, this clonotype turned up many times. This chain joins TRBV5-1 and TRBJ2-3, with 9 nucleotides matching TRBD2. The V and J ends lost 5 bases and 0 bases, in that order; junction bases with no gene match: 7. The CDR3 has 16 amino acids. Germline CDR1 and CDR2: SGHRS and YFSETQ. The CDR3 here is CASRPTSGSSTDTQYF. In DNA form, the CDR3 reads TGCGCCAGCAGGCCAACTAGCGGGTCTAGCACAGATACGCAGTATTTT.

The chain carries TRBV30 and TRBJ1-1; tentative D call: TRBD1 (5 bases). Germline lookup yields CDR1 GTSNPN and CDR2 SVGIG (reference sequence). This CDR3 comprises 11 residues. The CDR3 protein is CNRRSDTEAFF. CDR3 sequence (DNA): TGTAACAGGAGATCGGACACTGAAGCTTTCTTT.

The V call is TRBV29-1, the J call TRBJ2-1; 8 nucleotides agree with TRBD1. The CDR3 length is 17 residues. V dropped 2 bases and J dropped 6; count of bases not matched to a gene: 15. Germline V gene lookup returns CDR1 SQVTM and CDR2 ANQGSEA. CDR3 nucleotides: TGCAGCGTTGAACCTCCCGGACAGGGTTTGTTGGGCAATGAGCAGTTCTTC. Protein sequence: CSVEPPGQGLLGNEQFF.

This clonotype was detected a few times. This chain uses TRBV12-3 or TRBV12-4 with TRBJ1-2; TRBD1 is a possible D gene (5 bases). Trimming removed 3 bases at V and 6 bases at J, with 11 bases between. This CDR3 contains 13 residues. As DNA, the CDR3 is TGTGCCAGCAGTTTGTCCAGGGTAAATGGCTACACCTTC. Protein: CASSLSRVNGYTF.

This clonotype was detected only a few times. The chain couples TRBV20-1 to TRBJ1-2, with 8 bases lining up with TRBD1. V lost 5 bases, J lost 4 bases, and 18 bases stayed unmatched. The CDR3 covers 17 residues. The germline CDR1 and CDR2 sequences are DFQATT and SNEGSKA (reference sequence). The chain's CDR3 is CSAVSRNTQGAGYGYTF. The CDR3 DNA reads TGCAGTGCTGTCTCCCGAAACACCCAGGGGGCGGGCTATGGCTACACCTTC.

This chain uses TRBV9 with TRBJ1-1; D unclear. V was pared by 0 bases and J by 3 bases, with 6 bases between. This CDR3 is built from 13 residues. Looked up from germline, CDR1 is SGDLS and CDR2 is YYNGEE. The CDR3 bases are TGTGCCAGCAGCGTAGTCGGGGACACTGAAGCTTTCTTT. It codes for CASSVVGDTEAFF.

This clonotype came up a few times. The chain carries TRBV7-7 and TRBJ2-1; 12 positions match TRBD1. Per the germline V gene, CDR1 is SSHAT and CDR2 is FNYEAQ (reference sequence). J gave up 8 bases and V 3 bases, and 5 bases lay outside the gene matches. The CDR3 covers 15 residues. The CDR3 sequence is CASSFSGTGGHEQFF. In nucleotides, the CDR3 is TGTGCCAGCAGCTTCTCCGGGACAGGGGGCCATGAGCAGTTCTTC.

The gene calls are TRBV24-1 and TRBJ2-1; D unresolved. This CDR3 comprises 16 residues. The germline gives CDR1 KGHDR, CDR2 SFDVKD. V was cut by 7 bases and J by 5 bases, with 20 bases left in between. This chain's CDR3 is CATRNSSEESDNEQFF. CDR3 DNA sequence: TGTGCCACCAGGAACTCTTCAGAGGAGTCGGACAATGAGCAGTTCTTC.

Points on this clonotype: A read error is possible here, since a much larger clone lies one base away. CDR3 loop: CASRELDNEQYF. CDR3 bases: TGTGCCAGCAGGGAACTTGACAATGAGCAGTACTTC. This rearrangement joins TRBV2 to TRBJ2-1, with no clear D. The DNA end is more similar to TRBJ2-7, so the J call may be wrong. The CDR3 is made up of 12 amino acids. Germline V gene data show CDR1 as SNHLY and CDR2 as FYNNEI.

The chain is built from TRBV5-1 and TRBJ2-7, with a weak D call TRBD1 (5 bases). Deletions cut 7 bases from V and 3 bases from J, with 17 bases between. This CDR3 has 14 amino acids. Germline lookup yields CDR1 SGHRS and CDR2 YFSETQ. The chain's CDR3 is CASRANPQVYEQYF. The DNA for the CDR3 is TGCGCCAGCCGCGCCAACCCACAGGTCTACGAGCAGTACTTC.

This clonotype was counted a few times. The chain employs TRBV20-1 and TRBJ2-7, with TRBD2 matching over 8 bases. Germline values: CDR1 DFQATT, CDR2 SNEGSKA (reference sequence). This CDR3 is 15 amino acids long. The J segment lost 4 bases and the V segment lost 0 bases, leaving 8 bases of the junction unmatched. The CDR3 nucleotides read TGCAGTGCTAGAGATGTTGATAGCGGGACTTACGAGCAGTACTTC. Translation gives CSARDVDSGTYEQYF.